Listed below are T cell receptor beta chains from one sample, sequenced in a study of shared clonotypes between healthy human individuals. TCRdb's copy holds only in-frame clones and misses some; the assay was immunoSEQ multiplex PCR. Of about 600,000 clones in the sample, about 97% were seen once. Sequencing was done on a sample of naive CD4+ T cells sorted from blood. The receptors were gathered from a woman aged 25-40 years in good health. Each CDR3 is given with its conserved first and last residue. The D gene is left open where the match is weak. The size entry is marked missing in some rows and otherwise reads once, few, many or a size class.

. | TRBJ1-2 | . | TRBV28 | TGTGCCAGCAGTTCACACTATGGCTACACCTTC | CASSSHYGYTF
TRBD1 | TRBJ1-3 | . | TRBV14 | TGTGCCAGCAGCCCAAGGACAGGGGGCCTCTCTGGAAACACCATATATTTT | CASSPRTGGLSGNTIYF
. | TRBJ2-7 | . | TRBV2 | TGTGCCAGCAGTGAAATTCTGGCTATGACTTACGAGCAGTACTTC | CASSEILAMTYEQYF
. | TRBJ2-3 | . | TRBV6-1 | TGTGCCAGCACAAGAGGACAGAACCCAACAGATACGCAGTATTTT | CASTRGQNPTDTQYF
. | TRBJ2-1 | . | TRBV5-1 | TGCGCCAGCAGCTTGGCATCGAGGAATGAGCAGTTCTTC | CASSLASRNEQFF
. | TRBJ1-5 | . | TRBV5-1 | TGCGCCAGCAGCTTGGGTACGCTGGAGACTCATCAGCCCCAGCATTTT | CASSLGTLETHQPQHF
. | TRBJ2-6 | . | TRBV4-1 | TGCGCCAGCAGCCAAGTGGTCACCTTTGGGGCCAACGTCCTGACTTTC | CASSQVVTFGANVLTF
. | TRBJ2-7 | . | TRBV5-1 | TGCGCCAGCAGCTTGGGGTCCGATGCTGCCACGAACGAGCAGTACTTC | CASSLGSDAATNEQYF
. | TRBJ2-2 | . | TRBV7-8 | TGTGCCAGCAGCTTTAACGGAGCGAACACCGGGGAGCTGTTTTTT | CASSFNGANTGELFF
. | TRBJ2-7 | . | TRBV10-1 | TGCGCCAGCAGTGATAGTAGCGGCTCCTACGAGCAGTACTTC | CASSDSSGSYEQYF
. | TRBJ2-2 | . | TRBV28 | TGTGCCAGCAGTTTGGGGAACACCGGGGAGCTGTTTTTT | CASSLGNTGELFF
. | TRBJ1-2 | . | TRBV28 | TGTGCCAGCAGTCCGTCAGCCGCAGGGCTCTATGGCTACACCTTC | CASSPSAAGLYGYTF
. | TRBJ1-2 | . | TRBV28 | TGTGCCAGCAGTTTATATACAGGGAAGTACTATGGCTACACCTTC | CASSLYTGKYYGYTF
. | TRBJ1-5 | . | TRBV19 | TGTGCCAGTAGTATACTCAGGGGAAACCAGCCCCAGCATTTT | CASSILRGNQPQHF
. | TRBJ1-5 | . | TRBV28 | TGTGCCAGCAGCTTCACTGGGGGAAGCAATCAGCCCCAGCATTTT | CASSFTGGSNQPQHF
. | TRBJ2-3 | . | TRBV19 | TGTGCCAGTAGTATCAGCCGACAGACAGATACGCAGTATTTT | CASSISRQTDTQYF
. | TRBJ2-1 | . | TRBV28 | TGTGCCAGCTCGTCTCTCAGAGACTCCTACAATGAGCAGTTCTTC | CASSSLRDSYNEQFF
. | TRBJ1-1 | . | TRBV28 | TGTGCCAGCAGTTTATGGGACAGAAACACTGAAGCTTTCTTT | CASSLWDRNTEAFF
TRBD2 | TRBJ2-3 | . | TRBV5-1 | TGCGCCAGCAGCATAGCGGGAGAGGGAGATACGCAGTATTTT | CASSIAGEGDTQYF
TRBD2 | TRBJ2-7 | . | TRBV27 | TGTGCCAGCAGGAAAACTGGACTAGCGACTACCTACGAGCAGTACTTC | CASRKTGLATTYEQYF
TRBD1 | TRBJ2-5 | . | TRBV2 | TGTGCCAGCAGTGTCCGGGACAGAGAGACCCAGTACTTC | CASSVRDRETQYF
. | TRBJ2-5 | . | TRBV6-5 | TGTGCCAGCAGTTACGATGCTCCCCAAGAGACCCAGTACTTC | CASSYDAPQETQYF
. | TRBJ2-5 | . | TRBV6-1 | TGTGCCAGCCGACAGCCGCCGGAGACCCAGTACTTC | CASRQPPETQYF
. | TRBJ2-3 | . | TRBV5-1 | TGCGCCAGCAGCCTAAGGGAGAGTAGCACAGATACGCAGTATTTT | CASSLRESSTDTQYF
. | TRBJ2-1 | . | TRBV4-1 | TGCGCCAGCAGACTTACTAGTATAGGAACTTACAATGAGCAGTTCTTC | CASRLTSIGTYNEQFF
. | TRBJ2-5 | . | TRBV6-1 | TGTGCCAGCATTGGAGAAGAGACCCAGTACTTC | CASIGEETQYF
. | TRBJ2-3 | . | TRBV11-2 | TGTGCCAGCAGCTTGACTGCTACCGGCACAGATACGCAGTATTTT | CASSLTATGTDTQYF
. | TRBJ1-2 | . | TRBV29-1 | TGCAGCGTCTTACGGGGGGGGCAAGCTAACTATGGCTACACCTTC | CSVLRGGQANYGYTF
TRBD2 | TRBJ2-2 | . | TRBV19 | TGTGCCAGTAATCTAGCGGCCGGGGAGCTGTTTTTT | CASNLAAGELFF
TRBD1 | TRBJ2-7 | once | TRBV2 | TGTGCCAGCAGTGAGGACAGGATCTCCTACGAGCAGTACTTC | CASSEDRISYEQYF
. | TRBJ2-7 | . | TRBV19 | TGTGCCAGTAGTCACCTCAATTACGAGCAGTACTTC | CASSHLNYEQYF
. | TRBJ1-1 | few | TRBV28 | TGTGCCAGCGCCCCATGGCACCAGGGGACTGAAGCTTTCTTT | CASAPWHQGTEAFF
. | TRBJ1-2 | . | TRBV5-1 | TGCGCCAGCAGCTTGGGGCGGGGGGCGCCTGGCTATGGCTACACCTTC | CASSLGRGAPGYGYTF
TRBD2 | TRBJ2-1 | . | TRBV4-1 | TGCGCCAGCAGCCTCCATAGCGGGAGCTACTCCTACAATGAGCAGTTCTTC | CASSLHSGSYSYNEQFF
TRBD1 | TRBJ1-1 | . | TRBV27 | TGTGCCAGCAGGAAAGGACAGGGACCGGACACTGAAGCTTTCTTT | CASRKGQGPDTEAFF
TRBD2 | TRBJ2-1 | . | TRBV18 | TGTGCCAGCTCACCTCTCAGCGGGAAGGGTCATGAGCAGTTCTTC | CASSPLSGKGHEQFF
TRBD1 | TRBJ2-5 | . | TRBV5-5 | TGTGCCAGCAGTCGTTATGGGACAGATATAGAGACCCAGTACTTC | CASSRYGTDIETQYF
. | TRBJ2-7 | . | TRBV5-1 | TGCGCCAGCAAAGGGCAGGGGACGCAATCATACTACGAGCAGTACTTC | CASKGQGTQSYYEQYF
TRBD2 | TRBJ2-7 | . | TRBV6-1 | TGTGCCAGCAGTGAATCTGGGCTAGCGGTTAACTCCTACGAGCAGTACTTC | CASSESGLAVNSYEQYF